A selection of T cell receptor beta chains follows, all from one sample in a study of blood T cell repertoires in COVID-19. Some clones are missing from TCRdb's copy, which holds only in-frame ones; the method was immunoSEQ multiplex PCR. Among some 290,000 clones listed, around 81% were seen once. Sequencing was done on a sample of peripheral blood. The source of these receptors is a woman aged 55-69 years with active or convalescent COVID-19. CDR3s include the opening cysteine and the closing phenylalanine or tryptophan. D genes are given only for firm matches. Only part of the rows carry a size: once, few, many, or a class if the clone is expanded.

>-|TRBV5-1|few|TRBJ2-7
TGCGCCAGCAGCTTGGTGGCAGACGAGCAGTACTTC
CASSLVADEQYF
>TRBD2|TRBV7-7|-|TRBJ2-1
TGTGCTAGCAGCCGCGGGGGGGCCGGGAATGAGCAGTTCTTC
CASSRGGAGNEQFF
>TRBD1|TRBV6-5|-|TRBJ2-7
TGTGCCAGCAGTCTATCCGGGACAGGGTTTTTCGAGCAGTACTTC
CASSLSGTGFFEQYF
>TRBD1|TRBV29-1|-|TRBJ2-1
TGCAGCGTCGCCTTTGCGACAGGGGGAGACAATGAGCAGTTCTTC
CSVAFATGGDNEQFF
>-|TRBV4-1|-|TRBJ1-1
TGCGCCAGCAGCCGTACAGGGAACACTGAAGCTTTCTTT
CASSRTGNTEAFF
>-|TRBV25-1|-|TRBJ1-2
TGTGCCAGCAGTGGCGAGAACAGCTACGATGGCTACACCTTC
CASSGENSYDGYTF
>-|TRBV29-1|-|TRBJ1-3
TGCAGCGTCGGTCTGCTGGCTGGAAACACCATATATTTT
CSVGLLAGNTIYF
>TRBD1|TRBV6-5|once|TRBJ2-5
TGTGCCAGCAGGCGACAGGGCCCGCAAGAGACCCAGTACTTC
CASRRQGPQETQYF
>-|TRBV10-3|-|TRBJ1-1
TGTGCCATCAGTTCCAAGAACACTGAAGCTTTCTTT
CAISSKNTEAFF
>TRBD1|TRBV7-9|once|TRBJ1-1
TGTGCCAGCAGCTCGAGAATTACAGGGGGTTCCACTGAAGCTTTCTTT
CASSSRITGGSTEAFF
>TRBD1|TRBV4-1|-|TRBJ1-2
TGCGCCAGCAGCCAAGGACAGGGCGGCTATGGCTACACCTTC
CASSQGQGGYGYTF
>-|TRBV11-2|-|TRBJ2-3
TGTGCCAGCAGCTTTTCCAGGGGGGCGGATACGCAGTATTTT
CASSFSRGADTQYF
>TRBD2|TRBV5-4|-|TRBJ2-7
TGTGCCAGCAGCGCCCCGGGACTAGCAAAGCAGTACTTC
CASSAPGLAKQYF
>-|TRBV5-4|-|TRBJ2-2
TGTGCCAGCAGCTTCGGTGCCAGGTTAAACACCGGGGAGCTGTTTTTT
CASSFGARLNTGELFF
>TRBD2|TRBV4-2|few|TRBJ2-2
TGTGCCAGCAGCCAAGTTTCCTCGTTACTAGCGGGGGGCGGGGAGCTGTTTTTT
CASSQVSSLLAGGGELFF
>-|TRBV30|-|TRBJ2-5
TGTGCCCTCGGAGAGACCCAGTACTTC
CALGETQYF
>TRBD2|TRBV29-1|-|TRBJ2-7
TGCAGCGTTGGCGGGGGAGGCTCCTACGAGCAGTACTTC
CSVGGGGSYEQYF
>TRBD1|TRBV18|-|TRBJ2-3
TGTGCCAGCTCACCCCTTGACAGGGGAGACACAGATACGCAGTATTTT
CASSPLDRGDTDTQYF
>-|TRBV5-5|-|TRBJ2-1
TGTGCCAGCAGCTTGGGGCAGGCGTACTCCTACAATGAGCAGTTCTTC
CASSLGQAYSYNEQFF
>TRBD1|TRBV7-2|-|TRBJ1-5
TGTGCCAGCAGCTTAAAGGCAGGGGGCTTATCGTCCCAGCATTTT
CASSLKAGGLSSQHF